One sample yielded the 8 T cell receptor beta chains listed below, sequenced in a study of cytotoxic CD8 clonotypes in ibrutinib-treated CLL. Produced via immunoSEQ multiplex PCR; TCRdb's table is partial and in-frame only. The table lists approximately 130,000 clones, around 84% of them singletons, with around 3.3% in the top ten. Source: PBMCs, taken after 24 months of ibrutinib treatment. Every receptor here comes from a human donor with chronic lymphocytic leukemia.

The chain links TRBV7-2 to TRBJ2-3; 7 bases match TRBD2. Looked up from germline, CDR1 is SGHTA and CDR2 is FQGNSA. The J segment lost 3 bases and the V segment lost 4 bases, leaving 10 bases of the junction unmatched. CDR3 length equals 16 residues. In DNA, the CDR3 is TGTGCCAGCAGCTCCGCGGGGGACTGGAGAACAGATACGCAGTATTTT. Residues: CASSSAGDWRTDTQYF.

This clone was seen a few times. This CDR3 reads CASSSDGNTGELFF. The DNA of the CDR3 is TGTGCCAGCAGCTCGGACGGGAACACCGGGGAGCTGTTTTTT. This rearrangement joins TRBV7-9 to TRBJ2-2, with D unclear. Trimming removed 4 bases from V and 1 base from J, with 7 bases in between. Per germline, CDR1 SEHNR and CDR2 FQNEAQ (reference sequence). This CDR3 region has 14 residues.

The genes are TRBV4-2 and TRBJ2-1, with D uncertain. V was shortened by 0 bases and J by 7 bases, with 7 bases between the two germline ends. Germline-derived CDR1 and CDR2 are LGHNA and YNFKEQ. The CDR3 loop spans 13 amino acids. The CDR3 DNA reads TGTGCCAGCAGCCAAGAGGGTCTGAATGAGCAGTTCTTC. Translated: CASSQEGLNEQFF.

The count of this clone is one. V usage is TRBV6-5 and J usage is TRBJ1-3; D uncertain. The CDR3 is 13 residues long. Germline CDR1 MNHEY, CDR2 SVGAGI. Between the trimmed V and J ends, which lost 4 bases and 9 bases, there was a span of 13 bases. The CDR3 coding sequence is TGTGCCAGCAGTTCGACGGTTATGACCACCATATATTTT. Encoded protein: CASSSTVMTTIYF.

The V call is TRBV5-1, the J call TRBJ1-1; D is possibly TRBD1 (5 bases). Trimming pared 4 bases from V and 2 bases from J, leaving 12 bases between. Germline loops: CDR1 SGHRS, CDR2 YFSETQ. The CDR3 consists of 14 residues. CDR3 loop: CASSSDSPNTEAFF. DNA for the CDR3: TGCGCCAGCAGCAGCGACAGTCCTAACACTGAAGCTTTCTTT.

This chain uses TRBV6-5 with TRBJ2-2, with 10 bases identical to TRBD2. This CDR3 has 15 amino acids. Germline CDR1 MNHEY, CDR2 SVGAGI. After removal of 6 bases from V and 4 bases from J, the junction contained 5 bases not matched to a gene. The DNA for the CDR3 is TGTGCCAGCAGGAGCGGGGGGGGGAGCACCGGGGAGCTGTTTTTT. It specifies CASRSGGGSTGELFF.

The rearrangement links TRBV27 to TRBJ1-2; D is undetermined. Deletions cut 5 bases from V and 1 base from J, with 8 bases between. The germline V gene has CDR1 MNHEY and CDR2 SMNVEV (reference sequence). There are 13 residues in the CDR3. The CDR3 DNA is TGTGCCAGCAGTCAAGGTATTAACTATGGCTACACCTTC. Amino acid sequence: CASSQGINYGYTF.

The rearrangement links TRBV6-6 to TRBJ2-3; no clear D gene. V was shortened by 8 bases and J by 5 bases, with 11 bases between the two germline ends. This CDR3 region has 12 residues. Germline CDR1 and CDR2: MNHNY and SVGAGI (reference sequence). The CDR3 region has the DNA TGTGCCAGCGGCCCTACGCGAGATACGCAGTATTTT. Translating it yields CASGPTRDTQYF.